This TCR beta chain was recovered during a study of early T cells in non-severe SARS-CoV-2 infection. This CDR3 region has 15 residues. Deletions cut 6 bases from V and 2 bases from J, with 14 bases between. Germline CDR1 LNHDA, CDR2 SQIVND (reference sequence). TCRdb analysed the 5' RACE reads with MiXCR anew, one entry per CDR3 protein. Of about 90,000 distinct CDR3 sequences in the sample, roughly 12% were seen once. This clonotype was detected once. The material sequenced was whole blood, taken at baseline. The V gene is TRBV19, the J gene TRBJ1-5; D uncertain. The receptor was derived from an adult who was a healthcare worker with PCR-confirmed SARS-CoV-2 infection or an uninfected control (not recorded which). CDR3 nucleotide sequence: TGTGCCAGTAGCTGGGATCGTGGTGGCAATCAGCCCCAGCATTTT. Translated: CASSWDRGGNQPQHF. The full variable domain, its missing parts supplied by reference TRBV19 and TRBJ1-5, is DGGITQSPKYLFRKEGQNVTLSCEQNLNHDAMYWYRQDPGQGLRLIYYSQIVNDFQKGDIAEGYSVSREKKESFPLTVTSAQKNPTAFYLCASSWDRGGNQPQHFGDGTRLSIL.